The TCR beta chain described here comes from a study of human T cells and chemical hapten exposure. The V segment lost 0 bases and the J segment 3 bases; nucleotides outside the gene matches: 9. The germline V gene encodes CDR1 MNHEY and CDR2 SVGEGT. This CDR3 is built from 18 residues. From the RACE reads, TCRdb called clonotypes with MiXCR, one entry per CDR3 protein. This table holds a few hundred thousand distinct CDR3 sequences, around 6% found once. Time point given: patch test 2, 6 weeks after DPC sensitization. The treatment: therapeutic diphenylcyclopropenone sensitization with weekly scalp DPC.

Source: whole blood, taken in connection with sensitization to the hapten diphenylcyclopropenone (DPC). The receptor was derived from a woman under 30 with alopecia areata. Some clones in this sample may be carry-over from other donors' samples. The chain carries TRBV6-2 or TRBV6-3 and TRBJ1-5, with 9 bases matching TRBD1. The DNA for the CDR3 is TGTGCCAGCAGTTACTCCCTTCTTGGGACAGGGAACAATCAGCCCCAGCATTTT. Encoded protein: CASSYSLLGTGNNQPQHF.